The 26 T cell receptor beta chains below all came from one sample that was sequenced in a study of human T cells and chemical hapten exposure. TCRdb re-analysed the RACE reads in MiXCR, keeping a single row per CDR3 protein. The table shows approximately 80,000 distinct CDR3 sequences, with less than 14% occurring only once. Time point in this sample: patch test 3, about 24 weeks after DPC sensitization. The sample's treatment: therapeutic diphenylcyclopropenone sensitization with weekly scalp DPC. The sequenced sample was whole blood, obtained in connection with sensitization to the hapten diphenylcyclopropenone (DPC). Every receptor here comes from a woman aged 50 to 65 with alopecia areata. Some clones in this sample may be carry-over from other donors' samples.

On this clonotype itself: At one end, the junction sequence differs from germline, possibly due to a read error. V and J are TRBV20-1 and TRBJ2-3; 10 bases fit TRBD1. The CDR3 sequence is 13 residues long. CDR1 is DFQATT and CDR2 is SNEGSKA in the germline V gene (reference sequence). DNA for the CDR3: TGCAGTGCTCGACAGGGGGCCACAGCTACGCAGTATTTT. Translation gives CSARQGATATQYF.

The CDR3 spells CSVDETDTQYF. The CDR3 bases are TGCAGCGTTGACGAGACAGATACGCAGTATTTT. This chain uses TRBV29-1 with TRBJ2-3; no clear D gene. The CDR3 is 11 residues long. Trimming removed 3 bases from V and 3 bases from J, with 4 bases in between. The germline gives CDR1 SQVTM, CDR2 ANQGSEA.

This clonotype was seen ten or more times. The chain joins TRBV7-2 to TRBJ1-5, with TRBD1 identical over 7 bases. Looked up from germline, CDR1 is SGHTA and CDR2 is FQGNSA. V trimming: 5 bases; J trimming: 4 bases; junction bases outside the gene matches: 5. This CDR3 region has 14 residues. In DNA form, the CDR3 reads TGTGCCAGCAGCCCGAGGGGGCCAAATCAGCCCCAGCATTTT. Translation gives CASSPRGPNQPQHF.

This clonotype was observed a single time. V is TRBV29-1 and J is TRBJ2-1; TRBD2 matches 15 bases. CDR1 and CDR2 from the germline V gene are SQVTM and ANQGSEA. V was clipped by 3 bases and J by 7 bases; unmatched bases: 4. The CDR3 runs 15 residues. The CDR3 reads CSVEGLAGGGNEQFF. The CDR3 DNA reads TGCAGCGTTGAGGGACTAGCGGGAGGAGGGAATGAGCAGTTCTTC.

A few counts support this clonotype. V gene TRBV4-2 combines with J gene TRBJ2-1; D possibly corresponds to TRBD2 (5 bases). CDR1 LGHNA and CDR2 YNFKEQ come from the germline V gene. The ends were cut back, 4 bases at V and 6 bases at J, with 16 bases in the middle. CDR3 length: 15 residues. The CDR3 spells CASSPSMDSSNEQFF. CDR3 DNA sequence: TGTGCCAGCAGCCCGTCGATGGACTCTAGCAATGAGCAGTTCTTC.

The chain employs TRBV5-5 and TRBJ1-2; no reliable D call. Germline CDR1 is SGHKS and CDR2 is YYEKEE (reference sequence). The CDR3 contains 15 residues. Trimming shortened V by 0 bases and J by 0 bases, and 9 bases separated the two germline ends. In nucleotides, the CDR3 is TGTGCCAGCAGCTTGGGGGCAACCACTAACTATGGCTACACCTTC. It specifies CASSLGATTNYGYTF. Combining the CDR3 with reference TRBV5-5 and TRBJ1-2 gives the whole variable domain DAGVTQSPTHLIKTRGQQVTLRCSPISGHKSVSWYQQVLGQGPQFIFQYYEKEERGRGNFPDRFSARQFPNYSSELNVNALLLGDSALYLCASSLGATTNYGYTFGSGTRLTVV.

This clonotype has at least ten counts. The V gene is TRBV20-1, the J gene TRBJ2-1; TRBD2 might be the D (6 bases). The CDR3 is made up of 16 amino acids. Germline V gives CDR1 DFQATT, CDR2 SNEGSKA (reference sequence). V lost 0 bases and J lost 4, with 16 bases in between. The CDR3 DNA reads TGCAGTGCTAGAGATCCGGGAGCGGAGGAATACAATGAGCAGTTCTTC. It yields the protein CSARDPGAEEYNEQFF.

This clonotype has a count of ten or more. The chain couples TRBV13 to TRBJ2-7; 9 nucleotides agree with TRBD2. CDR1 and CDR2 from the germline V gene are PRHDT and FYEKMQ (reference sequence). Trimming took 5 bases from V and 0 from J; bases not matched to a gene: 5. The length of the CDR3 is 15 residues. CDR3 sequence (DNA): TGTGCCAGCAGCACACGACTAGCGGACTCCTACGAGCAGTACTTC. Translation gives CASSTRLADSYEQYF.

There are many counts of this clonotype. J is TRBJ2-4 and V is TRBV6-2 or TRBV6-3; 7 bases align to TRBD1. This CDR3 has 14 residues. V lost 5 bases to trimming and J lost 6 bases; unmatched junction nucleotides: 7. CDR1 MNHEY and CDR2 SVGEGT come from the germline V gene. As DNA, the CDR3 is TGTGCCAGCAGTACACCCGACAGGGTAAACATTCAGTACTTC. Translation gives CASSTPDRVNIQYF.

This clonotype was seen many times. This chain links TRBV9 with TRBJ1-6; D unresolved. Trimming pared 1 base from V and 0 bases from J, leaving 8 bases between. CDR1 SGDLS and CDR2 YYNGEE come from the germline V gene. The CDR3 runs 16 residues. Written as DNA, the CDR3 is TGTGCCAGCAGCGTAAATTGGAGCTCCTATAATTCACCCCTCCACTTT. Its translation is CASSVNWSSYNSPLHF.

This clonotype was seen at least ten times. J is TRBJ1-5 and V is TRBV7-2; 7 nucleotides match TRBD1. The CDR3 length is 15 residues. Germline CDR1 is SGHTA and CDR2 is FQGNSA. The J segment lost 7 bases and the V segment lost 5 bases, leaving 11 bases of the junction unmatched. CDR3 residues: CASSLTGTDRQPQHF. CDR3 sequence (DNA): TGTGCCAGCAGCCTGACTGGGACAGATCGCCAGCCCCAGCATTTT.

This clonotype was seen at least ten times. The chain carries TRBV7-2 and TRBJ2-5; 7 bases fit TRBD1. The CDR3 covers 14 residues. The ends lost 5 bases at V and 2 bases at J; junction bases unmatched: 5. CDR1 and CDR2 from the germline V gene are SGHTA and FQGNSA. The CDR3: CASSRDRAQETQYF. The DNA of the CDR3 is TGTGCCAGCAGCCGTGACAGGGCTCAAGAGACCCAGTACTTC.

This clonotype showed up many times. The chain couples TRBV6-5 to TRBJ1-2, with 8 bases lining up with TRBD1. The V gene end was trimmed by 4 bases and the J gene end by 5 bases; junction bases not matched to a gene: 12. The germline gives CDR1 MNHEY, CDR2 SVGAGI. The CDR3 contains 16 residues. CDR3 in amino acids: CASSSLTGGVMYGYTF. CDR3 DNA: TGTGCCAGCAGTTCCTTAACAGGGGGGGTGATGTATGGCTACACCTTC.

This clonotype occurred a few times. The chain joins TRBV20-1 to TRBJ2-1; D possibly corresponds to TRBD2 (6 bases). This CDR3 spans 15 amino acids. Trimming took off 5 bases at V and 0 bases at J, with 14 bases between the two ends. Germline assignment: CDR1 DFQATT and CDR2 SNEGSKA (reference sequence). CDR3 DNA: TGCAGTGCTCGCGAACTAGCACCCTCCTACAATGAGCAGTTCTTC. The encoded protein is CSARELAPSYNEQFF.

J is TRBJ2-5 and V is TRBV6-5; 8 bases align to TRBD2. Germline V lookup: CDR1 MNHEY, CDR2 SVGAGI. The junction had 6 bases not matched to a gene; V was cut back by 4 bases and J by 5 bases. This CDR3 is 14 amino acids long. The chain's CDR3 is CASSSQREWETQYF. The CDR3 bases are TGTGCCAGCAGTTCTCAGCGGGAGTGGGAGACCCAGTACTTC.

The rearrangement uses TRBV4-2 and TRBJ2-2, with 10 bases matching TRBD1. This CDR3 contains 16 residues. With 2 bases clipped from V and 4 bases from J, the junction kept 4 bases outside the gene matches. Germline V CDR1 and CDR2: LGHNA, YNFKEQ. The CDR3 sequence: CASSQSDRGLTGELFF. CDR3 coding DNA: TGTGCCAGCAGCCAATCCGACAGGGGGCTCACCGGGGAGCTGTTTTTT.

This clonotype was observed many times. This chain uses TRBV6-5 with TRBJ2-1; D is tentatively TRBD1 or TRBD2 (5 bases each). The length of the CDR3 is 14 residues. Germline V CDR1 and CDR2: MNHEY, SVGAGI. V shed 1 base and J shed 6 bases, with 10 bases lying between them. The CDR3 DNA reads TGTGCCAGCAGTTACTTATTCGGGACCAATGAGCAGTTCTTC. Amino acids: CASSYLFGTNEQFF.

In this sample, this clonotype turned up many times. The chain carries TRBV29-1 and TRBJ1-2; D gene ambiguous. Germline V lookup: CDR1 SQVTM, CDR2 ANQGSEA. The CDR3 is made up of 15 amino acids. V lost 5 bases, J lost 4 bases, and 20 bases lay in between. The chain's CDR3 is CSVTTFGSATYGYTF. DNA for the CDR3: TGCAGCGTTACTACCTTCGGGTCGGCTACCTATGGCTACACCTTC.

This sequence joins TRBV29-1 and TRBJ2-5; TRBD2 matches 8 bases. The CDR3 covers 12 residues. From germline, CDR1 is SQVTM and CDR2 ANQGSEA. V shed 2 bases and J 4 bases; nucleotides not matched to a gene: 0. In nucleotides, the CDR3 is TGCAGCGTTGAACTAGCGGGAGAGACCCAGTACTTC. It codes for CSVELAGETQYF. Variable domain in full (rest from reference TRBV29-1 and TRBJ2-5): SAVISQKPSRDICQRGTSLTIQCQVDSQVTMMFWYRQQPGQSLTLIATANQGSEATYESGFVIDKFPISRPNLTFSTLTVSNMSPEDSSIYLCSVELAGETQYFGPGTRLLVL.

The V gene is TRBV20-1, the J gene TRBJ2-4; the match to TRBD2 covers 14 bases. The junction had 6 bases not matched to a gene; V was cut back by 6 bases and J by 8 bases. The CDR3 length is 14 residues. Germline CDR1 reads DFQATT; CDR2 reads SNEGSKA (reference sequence). The CDR3 coding sequence is TGCAGTGCCCCACGACTAGCGGGAGGGGACATTCAGTACTTC. It is translated as CSAPRLAGGDIQYF.

This clonotype was observed many times. CDR3 coding DNA: TGTGCCAGCACCAAAGGACCCGGGACAGTGAACACCGGGGAGCTGTTTTTT. It translates to CASTKGPGTVNTGELFF. The chain links TRBV2 to TRBJ2-2, with 7 bases fitting TRBD1. The V gene's germline CDR1 is SNHLY and CDR2 FYNNEI. J gave up 1 base and V 7 bases, and 12 bases lay outside the gene matches. The CDR3 has 17 amino acids.

In its sample, this clonotype was seen many times. The genes are TRBV12-5 and TRBJ1-6, with 9 bases matching TRBD1. The CDR3 is 16 amino acids. Trimming cost V 0 bases and J 11 bases; bases outside gene matches: 8. Germline values: CDR1 LGHNT, CDR2 FRNRAP. CDR3 amino acids: CASGLVQGQGGPPLHF. The DNA of the CDR3 is TGTGCTAGTGGTTTGGTACAGGGACAGGGAGGGCCACCCCTCCACTTT.

This clonotype was detected a few times. The chain links TRBV30 to TRBJ2-7; D remains unclear. CDR3 length: 12 residues. Germline V gene lookup returns CDR1 GTSNPN and CDR2 SVGIG (reference sequence). The V gene lost 0 bases and the J gene lost 4 bases, with 7 bases spanning the gap. The CDR3 here is CAWSVLRYEQYF. CDR3 coding DNA: TGTGCCTGGAGTGTACTCAGGTACGAGCAGTACTTC.

This sequence joins TRBV12-3 or TRBV12-4 and TRBJ2-7, with D possibly matching TRBD2 (5 bases). This CDR3 is 15 amino acids long. The V gene lost 7 bases and the J gene lost 0 bases, with 16 bases spanning the gap. Written as DNA, the CDR3 is TGTGCCAGCACCAAGGGCCCGGGGAACTCCTACGAGCAGTACTTC. Protein: CASTKGPGNSYEQYF.

This clonotype was counted between two and nine times. V is TRBV6-5 and J is TRBJ1-6; D possibly corresponds to TRBD1 (6 bases). The V gene's germline CDR1 is MNHEY and CDR2 SVGAGI. The CDR3 has 15 residues. V was pared by 5 bases and J by 5 bases, with 13 bases between. The CDR3 spells CASSPPSGDNSPLHF. The CDR3 nucleotides read TGTGCCAGCAGTCCCCCCTCAGGGGATAATTCACCCCTCCACTTT.

This clonotype turned up a few times. The rearrangement uses TRBV4-3 and TRBJ2-1, with 9 bases lining up with TRBD2. The CDR3 is 16 amino acids. The V gene end was trimmed by 2 bases and the J gene end by 4 bases; junction bases not matched to a gene: 6. Germline V gene lookup returns CDR1 LGHNA and CDR2 YSLEER. CDR3 sequence (DNA): TGCGCCAGCAGCCAATCCCTAGCGGGACCTTACAATGAGCAGTTCTTC. Its translation is CASSQSLAGPYNEQFF.